These 23 T cell receptor beta chains were all obtained from the same sample, sequenced in a study of beta chain features in type 1 diabetes. Study-level findings and limits: Moderately but significantly shorter TCRB CDR3s were found in Type 1 diabetes patients in all four CD4+ subsets.

No antigens are known for them. The isolated RNA, all of it, was reverse transcribed, so expressed TCRB transcripts were what got sequenced. This table comes from immunoSEQ multiplex PCR, and its TCRdb copy is limited to in-frame clones, with some not included. The table shows 230,000 or so clones, with 16% occurring only once. The specimen was naive CD4+ T cells from blood. All receptors derive from a man aged 30 to 39 with type 1 diabetes.

This clone was picked up a small number of times. The CDR3: CSVAPAAADTQYF. The CDR3 bases are TGCAGCGTTGCCCCCGCGGCGGCAGATACGCAGTATTTT. The J gene is TRBJ2-3, the V gene TRBV29-1, with no clear D. The CDR3 sequence is 13 residues long. Germline CDR1 is SQVTM and CDR2 is ANQGSEA. V was pared by 4 bases and J by 4 bases, with 12 bases between.

This clone was found a few times. The chain has TRBV27 and TRBJ2-1; 10 bases align to TRBD1. The germline gives CDR1 MNHEY, CDR2 SMNVEV (reference sequence). J was trimmed by 9 bases and V by 6 bases; bases with no gene match: 14. The CDR3 loop spans 16 amino acids. Here the CDR3 DNA reads TGTGCCAGCAGCAGACCGGGACAGGGGCTTTGGGCTGAGCAGTTCTTC. Protein sequence: CASSRPGQGLWAEQFF.

The sample holds a few counts of this clone. The rearrangement uses TRBV25-1 and TRBJ2-5; D is perhaps TRBD1 or TRBD2 (6 bases each). Trimming pared 3 bases from V and 5 bases from J, leaving 19 bases between. This CDR3 spans 16 amino acids. Germline V CDR1 and CDR2: MGHDK, SYGVNS. CDR3 loop: CASSEAGRGGRETQYF. CDR3 in DNA: TGTGCCAGCAGTGAGGCGGGCAGGGGAGGTCGCGAGACCCAGTACTTC.

Only a few counts were recorded for this clone. This chain connects TRBV30 to TRBJ2-7; weak D call: TRBD1 (6 bases). Trimming stripped 2 bases from V and 10 bases from J, with 12 bases between. The CDR3 contains 11 residues. Germline CDR1 and CDR2: GTSNPN and SVGIG (reference sequence). In DNA form, the CDR3 reads TGTGCCTGGAGTCCAGGGGTAGGACAGTACTTC. Its protein is CAWSPGVGQYF. Full variable domain (missing parts from reference TRBV30 and TRBJ2-7): SQTIHQWPATLVQPVGSPLSLECTVEGTSNPNLYWYRQAAGRGLQLLFYSVGIGQISSEVPQNLSASRPQDRQFILSSKKLLLSDSGFYLCAWSPGVGQYFGPGTRLTVT.

This clone was counted between two and nine times. This chain connects TRBV29-1 to TRBJ1-4; a possible D gene is TRBD1 (5 bases). The V and J ends lost 7 bases and 8 bases respectively, with 17 bases between them. There are 13 residues in the CDR3. CDR1 is SQVTM and CDR2 is ANQGSEA in the germline V gene. CDR3 protein: CSAYRSSGEKLFF. The DNA for the CDR3 is TGCAGCGCCTACAGGTCGAGTGGGGAAAAACTGTTTTTT.

A few counts support this clone. The genes are TRBV20-1 and TRBJ1-5, with D uncertain. Germline assignment: CDR1 DFQATT and CDR2 SNEGSKA (reference sequence). The CDR3 length is 11 residues. Trimming removed 2 bases from V and 4 bases from J, with 3 bases in between. As DNA, the CDR3 is TGCAGTGCTAGATGGAATCAGCCCCAGCATTTT. This translates into CSARWNQPQHF.

The rearrangement links TRBV18 to TRBJ2-7, with D tentatively TRBD1 (5 bases). V lost 6 bases and J 5 bases, leaving 14 bases between the germline ends. CDR1 KGHSH and CDR2 LQKENI come from the germline V gene. The CDR3 runs to 13 residues. CDR3: CASSFRGNHEQYF. As DNA, the CDR3 is TGTGCCAGCTCGTTTAGGGGAAATCACGAGCAGTACTTC.

This clone was observed a handful of times. This chain connects TRBV30 to TRBJ1-2; D is unclear. Germline V gene data show CDR1 as GTSNPN and CDR2 as SVGIG (reference sequence). Deletions cut 0 bases from V and 2 bases from J, with 10 bases between. This CDR3 contains 14 residues. The CDR3 nucleotides read TGTGCCTGGAGTGTCAACCTTGACAACTATGGCTACACCTTC. This sequence encodes CAWSVNLDNYGYTF.

This clone was counted between two and nine times. Here the CDR3 reads CASSPGKGTSYEQYF. CDR3 DNA: TGTGCCAGCTCACCCGGAAAGGGTACCTCCTACGAGCAGTACTTC. The chain recombines TRBV18 with TRBJ2-7; D is ambiguous. This CDR3 region has 15 residues. The V end lost 3 bases, the J end lost 0 bases, and 12 bases lay between the germline ends. Germline lookup yields CDR1 KGHSH and CDR2 LQKENI.

This clone has just a few counts. The rearrangement joins TRBV11-2 to TRBJ2-3; 7 bases are shared with TRBD1. J gave up 0 bases and V 3 bases, and 9 bases lay outside the gene matches. This CDR3 contains 17 residues. Looked up from germline, CDR1 is SGHAT and CDR2 is FQNNGV. CDR3 region: CASSFVGGTVSTDTQYF. CDR3 sequence (DNA): TGTGCCAGCAGCTTTGTGGGTGGGACAGTGAGCACAGATACGCAGTATTTT. Based on the CDR3 plus reference TRBV11-2 and TRBJ2-3, the full variable domain is EAGVAQSPRYKIIEKRQSVAFWCNPISGHATLYWYQQILGQGPKLLIQFQNNGVVDDSQLPKDRFSAERLKGVDSTLKIQPAKLEDSAVYLCASSFVGGTVSTDTQYFGPGTRLTVL.

This chain connects TRBV9 to TRBJ2-1; TRBD2 is a possible D gene (6 bases). The V gene's germline CDR1 is SGDLS and CDR2 YYNGEE. V was trimmed by 8 bases and J by 3 bases, leaving 18 bases between them. The CDR3 extends over 15 amino acids. The CDR3 is CASSPSNGGYNEQFF. DNA for the CDR3: TGTGCCAGTAGCCCCTCGAACGGGGGCTACAATGAGCAGTTCTTC.

This clone has more than one count but fewer than ten. The chain recombines TRBV29-1 with TRBJ2-5; 7 bases are a match to TRBD1. The CDR3 consists of 13 residues. The J segment lost 4 bases and the V segment lost 6 bases, leaving 8 bases of the junction unmatched. CDR1 SQVTM and CDR2 ANQGSEA come from the germline V gene. The CDR3 bases are TGCAGCGTCGATAGACAGGGTGTAGAGACCCAGTACTTC. Its translation is CSVDRQGVETQYF. The full variable domain, its missing parts supplied by reference TRBV29-1 and TRBJ2-5, is SAVISQKPSRDICQRGTSLTIQCQVDSQVTMMFWYRQQPGQSLTLIATANQGSEATYESGFVIDKFPISRPNLTFSTLTVSNMSPEDSSIYLCSVDRQGVETQYFGPGTRLLVL.

The CDR3 loop is CASGELAGVVDTQYF. CDR3 DNA sequence: TGTGCCAGCGGGGAACTAGCGGGAGTGGTAGATACGCAGTATTTT. The gene calls are TRBV9 and TRBJ2-3; 11 nucleotides line up with TRBD2. Losses at the gene ends were 7 bases for V and 5 bases for J; bases not matched to a gene: 9. This CDR3 has 15 residues. The germline V gene has CDR1 SGDLS and CDR2 YYNGEE.

The J gene is TRBJ2-1, the V gene TRBV5-6; 7 bases align to TRBD2. The V and J ends lost 2 bases and 4 bases, in that order; junction bases with no gene match: 6. Germline CDR1 SGHDT, CDR2 YYEEEE. The CDR3 has 15 amino acids. CDR3 region: CASSLGRAMYNEQFF. The CDR3 DNA follows: TGTGCCAGCAGCTTAGGGAGGGCCATGTACAATGAGCAGTTCTTC.

The rearrangement joins TRBV7-9 to TRBJ2-3; 7 bases fit TRBD2. V lost 3 bases and J lost 0; bases outside the gene matches: 6. The V gene's germline CDR1 is SEHNR and CDR2 FQNEAQ (reference sequence). This CDR3 is built from 16 residues. CDR3: CASSFNALASTDTQYF. In nucleotides, the CDR3 is TGTGCCAGCAGCTTCAACGCACTAGCGAGCACAGATACGCAGTATTTT.

In DNA form, the CDR3 reads TGTGCCAGCAGCCCCACTATTCCCGGGGAGCTGTTTTTT. Translating gives CASSPTIPGELFF. The chain is built from TRBV11-2 and TRBJ2-2, with D unresolved. Germline assignment: CDR1 SGHAT and CDR2 FQNNGV. V was shortened by 5 bases and J by 6 bases, with 10 bases between the two germline ends. This CDR3 contains 13 residues.

This chain links TRBV9 with TRBJ2-3; D may correspond to TRBD1 or TRBD2 (5 bases each). V gave up 0 bases and J gave up 11 bases, with 16 bases separating them. The CDR3 covers 14 residues. CDR1 and CDR2 from the germline V gene are SGDLS and YYNGEE. As DNA, the CDR3 is TGTGCCAGCAGCGTAGCTACGAGTCTGGGGGAGCAGTATTTT. This encodes CASSVATSLGEQYF. The variable domain in full, completed from reference TRBV9 and TRBJ2-3, reads DSGVTQTPKHLITATGQRVTLRCSPRSGDLSVYWYQQSLDQGLQFLIQYYNGEERAKGNILERFSAQQFPDLHSELNLSSLELGDSALYFCASSVATSLGEQYFGPGTRLTVL.

V usage is TRBV2 and J usage is TRBJ2-5; 8 nucleotides line up with TRBD1. The germline CDR1 and CDR2 sequences are SNHLY and FYNNEI. Unmatched junction bases numbered 2, after V lost 7 bases and J lost 4 bases. The CDR3 is 12 residues long. CDR3 sequence: CASTGQGETQYF. CDR3 coding DNA: TGTGCCAGCACCGGACAGGGAGAGACCCAGTACTTC.

V usage is TRBV5-1 and J usage is TRBJ2-1, with D maybe TRBD1 (6 bases). From germline, CDR1 is SGHRS and CDR2 YFSETQ. V lost 0 bases and J 6 bases, leaving 10 bases between the germline ends. The CDR3 contains 14 residues. CDR3 amino acids: CASSLALQGNEQFF. CDR3 DNA sequence: TGCGCCAGCAGCTTGGCCCTACAGGGCAATGAGCAGTTCTTC.

A few counts support this clone. The V gene is TRBV7-9, the J gene TRBJ2-2; TRBD2 matches at 8 bases. From germline, CDR1 is SEHNR and CDR2 FQNEAQ (reference sequence). The CDR3 contains 15 residues. The V segment lost 2 bases and the J segment 1 base; nucleotides outside the gene matches: 0. CDR3 DNA: TGTGCCAGCAGCTTAAGCGGGAGGAACACCGGGGAGCTGTTTTTT. It codes for CASSLSGRNTGELFF.

This clone was observed a few times. This chain uses TRBV19 with TRBJ2-1; D is perhaps TRBD2 (5 bases). CDR1 is LNHDA and CDR2 is SQIVND in the germline V gene (reference sequence). This CDR3 has 14 amino acids. The V and J ends lost 5 bases and 5 bases respectively, with 13 bases between them. In DNA form, the CDR3 reads TGTGCCAGTAGTTCGGGGTTGGAGGACAATGAGCAGTTCTTC. Its translation is CASSSGLEDNEQFF.

There are a few counts of this clone. The V gene is TRBV5-1, the J gene TRBJ2-5, with 7 positions matching TRBD2. This CDR3 has 16 amino acids. Germline V gene lookup returns CDR1 SGHRS and CDR2 YFSETQ. V lost 0 bases to trimming and J lost 1 base; unmatched junction nucleotides: 6. CDR3 sequence reads: CASSLEGRERQETQYF. DNA of the CDR3: TGCGCCAGCAGCTTGGAAGGGCGGGAGCGCCAAGAGACCCAGTACTTC.

The chain couples TRBV29-1 to TRBJ2-1; TRBD2 matches at 16 bases. The CDR3 contains 14 residues. V shed 7 bases, J shed 5 bases, and the junction held 2 bases outside the gene matches. Germline CDR1 reads SQVTM; CDR2 reads ANQGSEA. The CDR3 sequence: CSGGTSGRDNEQFF. Written as DNA, the CDR3 is TGCAGCGGCGGGACTAGCGGGAGGGACAATGAGCAGTTCTTC.